Listed here are 25 T cell receptor beta chains from one sample, sequenced in a study of T cell clones after liver transplantation. Method: immunoSEQ multiplex PCR; TCRdb's copy keeps in-frame clones and lacks some. In the table there are 50,000 to 60,000 clones, 60% to 75% of which are singletons. Sequenced here: CD4+ T cells from blood, sampled at the 22-month timepoint. Every receptor here comes from a human patient who received a liver transplant. The graft donor may be the source of some T cells.

The rearrangement links TRBV6-5 to TRBJ2-3; possible D gene TRBD2, 5 bases. Trimming took 8 bases from V and 6 from J, leaving 9 bases between them. Germline V gene lookup returns CDR1 MNHEY and CDR2 SVGAGI. This CDR3 is 11 amino acids long. The CDR3 spells CASQRGDTQYF. The CDR3 coding sequence is TGTGCCAGCCAACGCGGGGATACGCAGTATTTT.

The chain employs TRBV5-1 and TRBJ2-1; D gene unclear. The CDR3 sequence is 15 residues long. The V gene's germline CDR1 is SGHRS and CDR2 YFSETQ. Trimming took 1 base from V and 0 from J, leaving 8 bases between them. CDR3 loop: CASSLKLSSYNEQFF. The CDR3 DNA follows: TGCGCCAGCAGCTTGAAGCTCAGCTCCTACAATGAGCAGTTCTTC.

Regarding this clone: The junction and the germline gene differ at one end; a read error may be behind it. The genes are TRBV5-3 and TRBJ2-3; D possibly corresponds to TRBD2 (5 bases). TRBV5-3 is assigned to the ORF class and has an uncertain function. The CDR3 loop spans 12 amino acids. CDR3 in DNA: TGTGCCAGAAGCTATGGGCCCGACATCGGACTTTTT. Translating gives CARSYGPDIGLF.

The sample holds a few counts of this clone. V is TRBV28 and J is TRBJ1-2; D gene unclear. CDR1 and CDR2 from the germline V gene are MDHEN and SYDVKM. The V end was cut by 3 bases, the J end by 8 bases, with 10 bases between. The CDR3 runs to 12 residues. The CDR3 loop is CASSFGSNGYTF. DNA for the CDR3: TGTGCCAGCAGTTTTGGGAGTAACGGCTACACCTTC.

This chain links TRBV10-3 with TRBJ2-7, with 7 positions matching TRBD1. V lost 3 bases and J lost 3; bases outside the gene matches: 5. This CDR3 is built from 14 residues. Germline CDR1 ENHRY, CDR2 SYGVKD. In nucleotides, the CDR3 is TGTGCCATCAGTGAAGGGACAGAGGGCTACGAGCAGTACTTC. Translation: CAISEGTEGYEQYF.

The J gene is TRBJ1-5, the V gene TRBV7-8, with a tentative D call TRBD1 (5 bases). Germline CDR1 SGHVS, CDR2 FQNEAQ. V shed 2 bases and J shed 4 bases, with 12 bases lying between them. The CDR3 loop spans 15 amino acids. The CDR3 region is CASSLSGQRNQPQHF. In nucleotides, the CDR3 is TGTGCCAGCAGCTTATCCGGACAAAGGAATCAGCCCCAGCATTTT.

V and J are TRBV9 and TRBJ2-2; perhaps D is TRBD1 or TRBD2 (5 bases each). Germline V gene sequence: CDR1 SGDLS, CDR2 YYNGEE. Trimming pared 2 bases from V and 0 bases from J, leaving 8 bases between. The CDR3 length is 15 residues. The CDR3 sequence: CASSVGTANTGELFF. DNA for the CDR3: TGTGCCAGCAGCGTCGGGACGGCGAACACCGGGGAGCTGTTTTTT.

The chain joins TRBV18 to TRBJ2-7; 9 bases map to TRBD1. The CDR3 runs to 15 residues. Germline CDR1 is KGHSH and CDR2 is LQKENI. J lost 6 bases, V lost 3 bases, and 9 bases had no gene match. The CDR3 protein is CASSPGDRVTTEQYF. In DNA, the CDR3 is TGTGCCAGCTCACCCGGGGACAGGGTGACTACCGAGCAGTACTTC.

The rearrangement uses TRBV5-4 and TRBJ1-2, with 11 positions matching TRBD1. With 4 bases clipped from V and 4 bases from J, the junction kept 6 bases outside the gene matches. The CDR3 length is 15 residues. Germline V lookup: CDR1 SGHNT, CDR2 YYREEE (reference sequence). The CDR3 DNA follows: TGTGCCAGCAGCCCGAGGACAGGGGGCCTCTATGGCTACACCTTC. This translates into CASSPRTGGLYGYTF.

The CDR3, as DNA: TGTGCCAGTAGATCACAGGGCACAGGGGTCAATCAGCCCCAGCATTTT. It yields the protein CASRSQGTGVNQPQHF. This chain uses TRBV19 with TRBJ1-5; 7 bases line up with TRBD1. V gave up 6 bases and J gave up 3 bases; unmatched junction bases: 11. The length of the CDR3 is 16 residues. Per germline, CDR1 LNHDA and CDR2 SQIVND (reference sequence).

The chain recombines TRBV6-5 with TRBJ1-5; possibly TRBD1 for D (6 bases). Germline V gene sequence: CDR1 MNHEY, CDR2 SVGAGI. Deletions cut 6 bases from V and 5 bases from J, with 8 bases between. The CDR3 sequence is 12 residues long. The CDR3 DNA is TGTGCCAGCAGAACAGGGTATCAGCCCCAGCATTTT. It codes for CASRTGYQPQHF.

This chain connects TRBV6-6 to TRBJ1-6; 8 positions match TRBD1. Germline-derived CDR1 and CDR2 are MNHNY and SVGAGI (reference sequence). This CDR3 is 14 amino acids long. V lost 6 bases, J lost 5 bases, and 3 bases stayed unmatched. The CDR3 protein is CASRSTGDNSPLHF. CDR3 DNA: TGTGCCAGCAGATCGACAGGGGATAATTCACCCCTCCACTTT.

The V call is TRBV6-1, the J call TRBJ2-1; D perhaps matches TRBD2 (5 bases). Trimming cost V 0 bases and J 1 base, with 19 bases left between them. The CDR3 extends over 19 amino acids. The germline gives CDR1 MNHNS, CDR2 SASEGT. The DNA of the CDR3 is TGTGCCAGCAGTGAAGCGCTTCGACGAGCTCGAGGGTCCTACAATGAGCAGTTCTTC. Translated, it gives CASSEALRRARGSYNEQFF.

The CDR3 here is CASSLRRGSNQPQHF. CDR3 DNA sequence: TGTGCCAGCAGTTTAAGGAGGGGAAGCAATCAGCCCCAGCATTTT. V gene TRBV27 combines with J gene TRBJ1-5, with D maybe TRBD1 (5 bases). Germline CDR1 and CDR2: MNHEY and SMNVEV (reference sequence). There are 15 residues in the CDR3. Trimming removed 2 bases from V and 1 base from J, with 9 bases in between.

The V and J genes are TRBV5-4 and TRBJ2-7, with 12 bases matching TRBD2. Germline V lookup: CDR1 SGHNT, CDR2 YYREEE (reference sequence). Unmatched junction bases numbered 6, after V lost 3 bases and J lost 2 bases. This CDR3 spans 16 amino acids. The CDR3 coding sequence is TGTGCCAGCAGCTCAATGACTAGCGGGGGAGCCTACGAGCAGTACTTC. Translation: CASSSMTSGGAYEQYF.

This CDR3 reads CASSERTGLTGELFF. The CDR3 DNA reads as TGTGCCAGCAGTGAAAGGACAGGACTAACCGGGGAGCTGTTTTTT. V usage is TRBV2 and J usage is TRBJ2-2; possibly TRBD1 for D (7 bases). Per the germline V gene, CDR1 is SNHLY and CDR2 is FYNNEI. Trimming left V 2 bases short and J 5 bases short, with 12 bases between. The CDR3 extends over 15 amino acids.

This clone was observed a handful of times. The chain joins TRBV2 to TRBJ2-7; the D gene could be TRBD1 or TRBD2 (5 bases each). Trimming removed 7 bases from V and 12 bases from J, with 19 bases in between. The germline V gene has CDR1 SNHLY and CDR2 FYNNEI. There are 12 residues in the CDR3. Written as DNA, the CDR3 is TGTGCCAGCATCCCGAGGGACGGTGGGGGGTACTTC. Protein product: CASIPRDGGGYF.

The chain couples TRBV7-2 to TRBJ2-7; tentative D call: TRBD1 (6 bases). V was pared by 1 base and J by 1 base, with 11 bases between. The CDR3 contains 15 residues. CDR1 and CDR2 from the germline V gene are SGHTA and FQGNSA. This CDR3 is CASSLEQGLSYEQYF. The CDR3 coding sequence is TGTGCCAGCAGCTTAGAACAGGGTCTGTCCTACGAGCAGTACTTC.

The table lists this clone with a few counts. The chain employs TRBV6-6 and TRBJ2-4, with D tentatively TRBD1 (5 bases). This CDR3 is 14 amino acids long. Trimming pared 5 bases from V and 1 base from J, leaving 9 bases between. Germline CDR1 MNHNY, CDR2 SVGAGI (reference sequence). The CDR3 region is CASSNQGAKNIQYF. DNA of the CDR3: TGTGCCAGCAGTAATCAGGGTGCCAAAAACATTCAGTACTTC.

The rearrangement uses TRBV9 and TRBJ1-2; 9 bases are a match to TRBD1. This CDR3 region has 15 residues. After removal of 4 bases from V and 7 bases from J, the junction contained 11 bases not matched to a gene. Germline V lookup: CDR1 SGDLS, CDR2 YYNGEE. The chain's CDR3 is CASSPRDRVRGGYTF. Here the CDR3 DNA reads TGTGCCAGCAGCCCCCGGGACAGGGTACGTGGTGGCTACACCTTC.

This clone was observed a few times. The J gene is TRBJ1-2, the V gene TRBV6-1; 8 bases fit TRBD1. The J segment lost 5 bases and the V segment lost 0 bases, leaving 8 bases of the junction unmatched. This CDR3 spans 16 amino acids. In germline, CDR1 is MNHNS, CDR2 SASEGT. For the CDR3, the DNA is TGTGCCAGCAGTGAAGCGCAGGCAGGGGGCGAGTATGGCTACACCTTC. This encodes CASSEAQAGGEYGYTF.

V usage is TRBV19 and J usage is TRBJ1-5, with TRBD1 matching over 8 bases. The length of the CDR3 is 14 residues. Per the germline V gene, CDR1 is LNHDA and CDR2 is SQIVND (reference sequence). J was trimmed by 7 bases and V by 5 bases; bases with no gene match: 7. The CDR3 region has the DNA TGTGCCAGTAGTGTACAGGGGGATGAGCAGCCCCAGCATTTT. Its translation is CASSVQGDEQPQHF. Variable domain in full (rest from reference TRBV19 and TRBJ1-5): DGGITQSPKYLFRKEGQNVTLSCEQNLNHDAMYWYRQDPGQGLRLIYYSQIVNDFQKGDIAEGYSVSREKKESFPLTVTSAQKNPTAFYLCASSVQGDEQPQHFGDGTRLSIL.

The chain uses TRBV28 and TRBJ2-7; D gene ambiguous. The germline V gene encodes CDR1 MDHEN and CDR2 SYDVKM. V was cut by 4 bases and J by 4 bases, with 8 bases left in between. The CDR3 runs to 12 residues. The CDR3 DNA reads TGTGCCAGCAGTTCACAATATTACGAGCAGTACTTC. This gives the protein CASSSQYYEQYF.

Here the CDR3 DNA reads TGTGCCAGCAGTTACCCGGGAGTGGGTTGGAATGAGCAGTTCTTC. This encodes CASSYPGVGWNEQFF. The chain links TRBV28 to TRBJ2-1, with D maybe TRBD2 (6 bases). V was clipped by 4 bases and J by 7 bases, with 17 bases between them. This CDR3 comprises 15 residues. Germline assignment: CDR1 MDHEN and CDR2 SYDVKM.

The chain has TRBV4-1 and TRBJ1-2; D gene uncertain. The CDR3 is made up of 14 amino acids. Germline CDR1 is MGHRA and CDR2 is YSYEKL. Trimming shortened V by 4 bases and J by 8 bases, and 17 bases separated the two germline ends. As DNA, the CDR3 is TGCGCCAGCAGCCGAGGGCCCCCCCGCGGAGGCTACACCTTC. Protein sequence: CASSRGPPRGGYTF.